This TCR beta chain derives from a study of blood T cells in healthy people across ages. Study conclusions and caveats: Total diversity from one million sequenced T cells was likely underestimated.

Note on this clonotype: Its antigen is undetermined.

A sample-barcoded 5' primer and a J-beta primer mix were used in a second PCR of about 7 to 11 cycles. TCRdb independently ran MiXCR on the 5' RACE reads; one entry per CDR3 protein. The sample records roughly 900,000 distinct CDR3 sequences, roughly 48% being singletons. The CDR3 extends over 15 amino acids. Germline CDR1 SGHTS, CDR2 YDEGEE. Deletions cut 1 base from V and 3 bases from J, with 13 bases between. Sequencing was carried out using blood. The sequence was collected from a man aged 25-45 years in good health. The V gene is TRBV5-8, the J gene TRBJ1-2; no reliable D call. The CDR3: CASSLSVGPDYGYTF. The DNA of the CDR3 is TGTGCCAGCAGCTTGTCGGTGGGCCCCGACTATGGCTACACCTTC.